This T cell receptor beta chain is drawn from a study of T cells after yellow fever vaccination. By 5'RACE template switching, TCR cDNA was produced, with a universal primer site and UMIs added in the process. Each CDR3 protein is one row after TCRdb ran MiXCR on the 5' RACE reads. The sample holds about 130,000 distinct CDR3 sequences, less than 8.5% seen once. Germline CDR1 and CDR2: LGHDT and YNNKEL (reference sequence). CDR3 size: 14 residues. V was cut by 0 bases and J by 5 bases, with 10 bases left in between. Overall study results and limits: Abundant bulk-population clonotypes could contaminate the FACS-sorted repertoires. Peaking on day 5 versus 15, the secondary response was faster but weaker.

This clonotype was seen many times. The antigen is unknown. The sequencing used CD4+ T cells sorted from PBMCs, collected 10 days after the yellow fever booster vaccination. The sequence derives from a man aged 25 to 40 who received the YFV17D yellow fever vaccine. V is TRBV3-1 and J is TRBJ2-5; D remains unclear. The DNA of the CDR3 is TGTGCCAGCAGCCAAGAAATAGGGATCGAGACCCAGTACTTC. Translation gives CASSQEIGIETQYF.